Each of the 27 T cell receptor beta chains below was sequenced from the same sample in a study of early T cells in non-severe SARS-CoV-2 infection. Via MiXCR, TCRdb re-called the 5' RACE reads, giving one row per CDR3 protein. The table records about 92,000 distinct CDR3 sequences, roughly 15% of them present only once. Sequencing used whole blood. These TCRs come from an adult who was a healthcare worker with PCR-confirmed SARS-CoV-2 infection or an uninfected control (not recorded which).

The rearrangement links TRBV29-1 to TRBJ1-6, with D hard to call. CDR1 SQVTM and CDR2 ANQGSEA come from the germline V gene. This CDR3 region has 12 residues. Trimming pared 0 bases from V and 14 bases from J, leaving 11 bases between. The CDR3 bases are TGCAGCGTTGAAGATCAGGCGGGGTCCCTCCACTTT. Translated, it gives CSVEDQAGSLHF.

The gene calls are TRBV6-9 and TRBJ2-2; no clear D gene. The ends were cut back, 4 bases at V and 1 base at J, with 10 bases in the middle. Germline CDR1 reads MNHGY; CDR2 reads SVAAGI. The CDR3 spans 15 residues. The CDR3: CASSSPRENTGELFF. CDR3 DNA sequence: TGTGCCAGCAGTTCACCCCGCGAGAACACCGGGGAGCTGTTTTTT.

The chain joins TRBV20-1 to TRBJ2-7; perhaps TRBD2 as D (6 bases). CDR3 length: 14 residues. The V and J ends lost 1 base and 3 bases respectively, with 13 bases between them. The V gene's germline CDR1 is DFQATT and CDR2 SNEGSKA (reference sequence). CDR3 bases: TGCAGTGCTAGAGCGGCCAGCGGGTTCTACGAGCAGTACTTC. The encoded protein is CSARAASGFYEQYF.

In this sample, this clonotype turned up many times. This rearrangement joins TRBV11-2 to TRBJ2-7; no firm D call. With 5 bases removed from V and 5 bases from J, the gap between germline ends came to 7 bases. The germline gives CDR1 SGHAT, CDR2 FQNNGV. The CDR3 has 11 residues. The CDR3: CASSPEHEQYF. CDR3 DNA sequence: TGTGCCAGCAGCCCAGAACACGAGCAGTACTTC.

This clonotype was seen a handful of times. The rearrangement uses TRBV19 and TRBJ1-5; D not certain. The CDR3 is 14 amino acids. The ends were cut back, 6 bases at V and 7 bases at J, with 16 bases in the middle. Germline CDR1 is LNHDA and CDR2 is SQIVND (reference sequence). The CDR3 here is CASRTPSVSQPQHF. CDR3 in DNA: TGTGCCAGTAGGACTCCCTCCGTGAGCCAGCCCCAGCATTTT.

The rearrangement joins TRBV7-9 to TRBJ2-7; a possible D gene is TRBD1 (6 bases). CDR1 and CDR2 (germline): SEHNR, FQNEAQ (reference sequence). V lost 10 bases and J 0 bases, leaving 13 bases between the germline ends. The CDR3 covers 13 residues. The CDR3 here is CATGTLSSYEQYF. The CDR3 DNA sequence: TGTGCCACCGGGACACTAAGCTCCTACGAGCAGTACTTC. Full variable domain (outside the CDR3, taken from reference TRBV7-9 and TRBJ2-7): DTGVSQNPRHKITKRGQNVTFRCDPISEHNRLYWYRQTLGQGPEFLTYFQNEAQLEKSRLLSDRFSAERPKGSFSTLEIQRTEQGDSAMYLCATGTLSSYEQYFGPGTRLTVT.

This clonotype was found many times. This chain links TRBV28 with TRBJ2-2; 8 bases are a match to TRBD2. The CDR3 totals 15 residues. Germline trimming cut 7 bases from V and 2 bases from J; bases unmatched to any gene: 6. Germline lookup yields CDR1 MDHEN and CDR2 SYDVKM. The CDR3 sequence: CASTHSGTNTGELFF. For the CDR3, the DNA is TGTGCCAGCACCCATAGCGGGACTAACACCGGGGAGCTGTTTTTT.

This chain uses TRBV20-1 with TRBJ2-7; D not resolved. Germline-derived CDR1 and CDR2 are DFQATT and SNEGSKA (reference sequence). Trimming removed 0 bases from V and 0 bases from J, with 15 bases in between. The CDR3 sequence is 16 residues long. The CDR3 nucleotides are TGCAGTGCTAGAGATATGGCCGGACCTTACTCCTACGAGCAGTACTTC. Translating gives CSARDMAGPYSYEQYF.

At least ten counts were recorded for this clonotype. The chain is built from TRBV20-1 and TRBJ2-3; 7 bases align to TRBD2. Germline loops: CDR1 DFQATT, CDR2 SNEGSKA (reference sequence). This CDR3 region has 15 residues. J gave up 2 bases and V 3 bases, and 8 bases lay outside the gene matches. The CDR3 region has the DNA TGCAGTGCTAGTCTGGCTAGCGGATCCACAGATACGCAGTATTTT. Its translation is CSASLASGSTDTQYF.

The chain joins TRBV28 to TRBJ1-5; 7 bases match TRBD1. V shed 6 bases, J shed 2 bases, and the junction held 4 bases outside the gene matches. The germline V gene has CDR1 MDHEN and CDR2 SYDVKM. The CDR3 length is 14 residues. CDR3 residues: CASSVGTGNQPQHF. Here the CDR3 DNA reads TGTGCCAGCAGCGTCGGGACAGGCAATCAGCCCCAGCATTTT.

In this sample, this clonotype turned up a few times. This sequence joins TRBV5-5 and TRBJ2-1, with D maybe TRBD1 (6 bases). The V and J ends lost 0 bases and 2 bases respectively, with 12 bases between them. The CDR3 runs 16 residues. Germline values: CDR1 SGHKS, CDR2 YYEKEE (reference sequence). CDR3 amino acids: CASSLALGATYNEQFF. The CDR3 coding sequence is TGTGCCAGCAGCTTGGCTCTGGGGGCGACCTACAATGAGCAGTTCTTC.

The genes are TRBV18 and TRBJ2-7; D is unclear. Germline V CDR1 and CDR2: KGHSH, LQKENI. This CDR3 has 13 residues. V lost 3 bases, J lost 4 bases, and 10 bases lay in between. The CDR3 sequence: CASSPSLGYEQYF. The CDR3 DNA reads as TGTGCCAGCTCACCTAGCCTAGGATACGAGCAGTACTTC.

This clonotype was counted only a few times. This chain uses TRBV20-1 with TRBJ2-1; TRBD2 agrees at 7 bases. The V gene's germline CDR1 is DFQATT and CDR2 SNEGSKA (reference sequence). The CDR3 is 14 residues long. V was clipped by 2 bases and J by 7 bases; unmatched bases: 8. CDR3 in amino acids: CSARFAGERNEQFF. CDR3 coding DNA: TGCAGTGCTAGATTCGCGGGAGAAAGGAATGAGCAGTTCTTC.

This chain links TRBV29-1 with TRBJ2-7; D perhaps matches TRBD1 (6 bases). The V end was cut by 5 bases, the J end by 5 bases, with 19 bases between. Germline V lookup: CDR1 SQVTM, CDR2 ANQGSEA. CDR3 size: 14 residues. This chain's CDR3 is CSVPSPQGADEQYF. Here the CDR3 DNA reads TGCAGCGTTCCCAGCCCACAGGGAGCGGACGAGCAGTACTTC.

This rearrangement joins TRBV7-9 to TRBJ2-7, with D tentatively TRBD1 (5 bases). Germline V gene data show CDR1 as SEHNR and CDR2 as FQNEAQ (reference sequence). This CDR3 comprises 14 residues. With 3 bases removed from V and 1 base from J, the gap between germline ends came to 10 bases. The CDR3 DNA sequence: TGTGCCAGCAGCTTTGGATCAGGGTCCTACGAGCAGTACTTC. This codes for CASSFGSGSYEQYF. The full variable domain, in which reference TRBV7-9 and TRBJ2-7 provide the parts outside the CDR3, is DTGVSQNPRHKITKRGQNVTFRCDPISEHNRLYWYRQTLGQGPEFLTYFQNEAQLEKSRLLSDRFSAERPKGSFSTLEIQRTEQGDSAMYLCASSFGSGSYEQYFGPGTRLTVT.

This clonotype was counted many times. The genes are TRBV7-9 and TRBJ2-3, with 11 bases identical to TRBD2. Germline V lookup: CDR1 SEHNR, CDR2 FQNEAQ (reference sequence). The ends lost 3 bases at V and 2 bases at J; junction bases unmatched: 7. The CDR3 consists of 17 residues. The CDR3 coding sequence is TGTGCCAGCAGCTTTGCGCCGGGACTAGCGGTCACAGATACGCAGTATTTT. This sequence encodes CASSFAPGLAVTDTQYF.

The chain has TRBV5-1 and TRBJ2-2, with a tentative D call TRBD2 (6 bases). V was pared by 1 base and J by 1 base, with 8 bases between. The CDR3 consists of 15 residues. The germline CDR1 and CDR2 sequences are SGHRS and YFSETQ. The CDR3 spells CASSLQGLNTGELFF. The CDR3 DNA is TGCGCCAGCAGCTTGCAGGGACTGAACACCGGGGAGCTGTTTTTT.

This sequence joins TRBV6-5 and TRBJ1-1; 8 bases are shared with TRBD1. Germline CDR1 MNHEY, CDR2 SVGAGI. The CDR3 covers 14 residues. The trim removed 6 bases at V and 1 base at J, leaving 4 bases unmatched. CDR3 region: CASRNDRGNTEAFF. The CDR3 DNA reads as TGTGCCAGCAGAAATGACAGGGGGAACACTGAAGCTTTCTTT.

This clonotype was observed at least ten times. J is TRBJ1-1 and V is TRBV27; D unresolved. The germline V gene encodes CDR1 MNHEY and CDR2 SMNVEV (reference sequence). The CDR3 extends over 13 amino acids. V dropped 5 bases and J dropped 2 bases, with 9 bases sitting between them. The CDR3 reads CASSPRANTEAFF. The CDR3 coding sequence is TGTGCCAGCAGTCCCCGAGCCAACACTGAAGCTTTCTTT.

This clonotype was seen only a few times. The CDR3 is CASSPPSGYWNTGELFF. CDR3 coding DNA: TGTGCCAGCTCACCACCTTCAGGGTACTGGAACACCGGGGAGCTGTTTTTT. The rearrangement uses TRBV18 and TRBJ2-2, with D perhaps matching TRBD1 (5 bases). Trimming removed 0 bases from V and 1 base from J, with 12 bases in between. CDR3 length equals 17 residues. The germline gives CDR1 KGHSH, CDR2 LQKENI.

V usage is TRBV6-6 and J usage is TRBJ2-5; the match to TRBD2 covers 10 bases. This CDR3 has 16 residues. Per germline, CDR1 MNHNY and CDR2 SVGAGI (reference sequence). The ends lost 0 bases at V and 5 bases at J; junction bases unmatched: 6. This chain's CDR3 is CASSYSASGSTETQYF. The CDR3 DNA reads as TGTGCCAGCAGTTACTCGGCTAGCGGGAGTACGGAGACCCAGTACTTC.

This clonotype was counted only a few times. The rearrangement uses TRBV12-3 or TRBV12-4 and TRBJ2-1; 10 bases are shared with TRBD1. V lost 5 bases and J lost 7; bases outside the gene matches: 11. There are 16 residues in the CDR3. The CDR3 protein is CASSQGPGQGSNEQFF. CDR3 DNA: TGTGCCAGCAGTCAGGGCCCGGGACAGGGGTCAAATGAGCAGTTCTTC.

Concerning this clonotype: The junction does not match germline at one end; this may be a read error. The rearrangement links TRBV7-8 to TRBJ2-2, with 9 positions matching TRBD2. Germline values: CDR1 SGHVS, CDR2 FQNEAQ. There are 14 residues in the CDR3. The CDR3 DNA is TGTGCCGGCAGCCTGAGCGGGAGGACCGGGGAGCTGTTTTTT. It translates to CAGSLSGRTGELFF.

The table lists this clonotype with many counts. The rearrangement links TRBV20-1 to TRBJ1-2; D is perhaps TRBD1 (5 bases). The V gene lost 6 bases and the J gene lost 0 bases, with 11 bases spanning the gap. There are 13 residues in the CDR3. Per the germline V gene, CDR1 is DFQATT and CDR2 is SNEGSKA (reference sequence). CDR3 in DNA: TGCAGTGCACCGGGGCCAGCTAACTATGGCTACACCTTC. Translation gives CSAPGPANYGYTF.

The rearrangement links TRBV11-2 to TRBJ1-2; D gene uncertain. Germline V gene sequence: CDR1 SGHAT, CDR2 FQNNGV. V lost 0 bases to trimming and J lost 6 bases, with 14 bases between them. CDR3 size: 15 residues. In nucleotides, the CDR3 is TGTGCCAGCAGCTTAGATCTACAATGGGGTAATGGCTACACCTTC. Residues: CASSLDLQWGNGYTF.

This clonotype was counted many times. The J gene is TRBJ2-1, the V gene TRBV5-1; no reliable D call. V was shortened by 0 bases and J by 5 bases, with 3 bases between the two germline ends. This CDR3 is 12 amino acids long. Germline lookup yields CDR1 SGHRS and CDR2 YFSETQ. The chain's CDR3 is CASSLVDNEQFF. In nucleotides, the CDR3 is TGCGCCAGCAGCTTGGTAGACAATGAGCAGTTCTTC.

This clonotype occurred a few times. The genes are TRBV28 and TRBJ2-7, with D possibly matching TRBD2 (6 bases). The CDR3 is 12 residues long. V lost 5 bases to trimming and J lost 3 bases, with 8 bases between them. Germline values: CDR1 MDHEN, CDR2 SYDVKM. The CDR3 DNA is TGTGCCAGCAGTATGACTAGCTACGAGCAGTACTTC. Protein product: CASSMTSYEQYF.